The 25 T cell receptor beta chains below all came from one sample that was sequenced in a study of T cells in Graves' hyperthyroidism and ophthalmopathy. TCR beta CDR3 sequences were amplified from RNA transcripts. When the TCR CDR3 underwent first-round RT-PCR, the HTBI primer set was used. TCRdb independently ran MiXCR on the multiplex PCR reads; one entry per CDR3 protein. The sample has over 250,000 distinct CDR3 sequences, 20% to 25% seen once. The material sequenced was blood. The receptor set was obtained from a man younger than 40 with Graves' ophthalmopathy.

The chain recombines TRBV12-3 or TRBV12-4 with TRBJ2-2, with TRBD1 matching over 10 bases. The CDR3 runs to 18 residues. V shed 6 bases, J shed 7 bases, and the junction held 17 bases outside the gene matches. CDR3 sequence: CASSRYPDRGPNGGELFF. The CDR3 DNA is TGTGCCAGCAGCCGATATCCCGACAGGGGGCCCAACGGCGGGGAGCTGTTTTTT.

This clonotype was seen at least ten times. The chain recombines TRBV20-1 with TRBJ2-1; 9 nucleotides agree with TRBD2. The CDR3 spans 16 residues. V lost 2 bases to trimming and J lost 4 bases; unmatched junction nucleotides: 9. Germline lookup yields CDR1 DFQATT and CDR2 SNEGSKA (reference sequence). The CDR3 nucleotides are TGCAGTGCTAGATCCCATACTAGCGGGTTGTACAATGAGCAGTTCTTC. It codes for CSARSHTSGLYNEQFF.

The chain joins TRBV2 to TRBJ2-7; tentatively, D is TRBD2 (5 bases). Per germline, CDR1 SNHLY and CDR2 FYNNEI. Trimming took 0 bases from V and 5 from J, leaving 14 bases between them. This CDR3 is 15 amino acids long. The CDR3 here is CASSEADRGVHEQYF. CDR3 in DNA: TGTGCCAGCAGTGAAGCAGACCGGGGAGTCCACGAGCAGTACTTC.

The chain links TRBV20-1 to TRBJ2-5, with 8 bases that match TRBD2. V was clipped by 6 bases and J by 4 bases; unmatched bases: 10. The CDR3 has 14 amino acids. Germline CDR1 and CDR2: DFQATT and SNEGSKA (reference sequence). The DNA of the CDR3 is TGCAGTGCCCGTAGCGGGATGCGTGCAGAGACCCAGTACTTC. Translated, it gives CSARSGMRAETQYF.

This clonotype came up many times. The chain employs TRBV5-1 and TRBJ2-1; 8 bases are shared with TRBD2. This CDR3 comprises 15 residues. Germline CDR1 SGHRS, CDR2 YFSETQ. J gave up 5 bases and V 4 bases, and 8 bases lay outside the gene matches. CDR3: CASSLRTSRDNEQFF. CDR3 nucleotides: TGCGCCAGCAGCCTCCGGACTAGCAGGGACAATGAGCAGTTCTTC.

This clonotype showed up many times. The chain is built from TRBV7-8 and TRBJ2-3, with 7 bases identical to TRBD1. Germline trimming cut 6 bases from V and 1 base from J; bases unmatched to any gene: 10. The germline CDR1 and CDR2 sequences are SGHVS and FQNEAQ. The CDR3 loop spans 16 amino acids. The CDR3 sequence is CASSPKSGTGTDTQYF. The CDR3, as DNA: TGTGCCAGCAGTCCTAAGTCCGGGACAGGCACAGATACGCAGTATTTT.

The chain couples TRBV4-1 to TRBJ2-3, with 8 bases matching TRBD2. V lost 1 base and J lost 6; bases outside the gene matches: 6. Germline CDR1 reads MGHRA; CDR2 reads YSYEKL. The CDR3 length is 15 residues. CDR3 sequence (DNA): TGCGCCAGCAGCCAAGCCCTACTAGCGGCGGATACGCAGTATTTT. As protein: CASSQALLAADTQYF.

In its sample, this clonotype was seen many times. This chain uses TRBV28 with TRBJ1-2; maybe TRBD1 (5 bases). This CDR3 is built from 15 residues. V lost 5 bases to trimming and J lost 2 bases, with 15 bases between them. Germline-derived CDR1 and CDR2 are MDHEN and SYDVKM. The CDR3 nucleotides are TGTGCCAGCAGTGCGTGGGGGGAGGGGAACTATGGCTACACCTTC. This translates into CASSAWGEGNYGYTF.

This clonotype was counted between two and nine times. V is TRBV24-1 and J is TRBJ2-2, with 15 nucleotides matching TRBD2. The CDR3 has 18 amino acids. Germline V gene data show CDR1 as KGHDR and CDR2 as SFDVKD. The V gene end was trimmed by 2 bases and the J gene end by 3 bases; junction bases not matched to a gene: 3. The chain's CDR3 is CATSDSGLAGGYTGELFF. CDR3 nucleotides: TGTGCCACCAGTGATTCGGGACTAGCGGGAGGTTACACCGGGGAGCTGTTTTTT.

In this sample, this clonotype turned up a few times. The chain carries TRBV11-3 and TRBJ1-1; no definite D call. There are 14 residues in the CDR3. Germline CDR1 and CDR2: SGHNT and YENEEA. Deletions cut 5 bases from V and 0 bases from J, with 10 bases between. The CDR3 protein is CASSEGRLNTEAFF. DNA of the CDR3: TGTGCCAGCAGCGAAGGACGGTTGAACACTGAAGCTTTCTTT.

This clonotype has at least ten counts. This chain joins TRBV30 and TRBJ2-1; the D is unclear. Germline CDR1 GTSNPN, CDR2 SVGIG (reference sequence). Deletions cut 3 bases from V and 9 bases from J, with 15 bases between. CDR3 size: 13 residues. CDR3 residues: CAWRLPTYGEQFF. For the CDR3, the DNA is TGTGCCTGGAGATTACCAACCTACGGTGAGCAGTTCTTC.

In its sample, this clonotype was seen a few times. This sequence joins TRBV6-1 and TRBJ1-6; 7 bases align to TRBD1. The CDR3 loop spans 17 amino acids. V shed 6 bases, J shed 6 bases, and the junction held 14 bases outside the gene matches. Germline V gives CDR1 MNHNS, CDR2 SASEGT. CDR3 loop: CASRTQGLNSGNSPLHF. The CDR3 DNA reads TGTGCCAGCAGAACACAGGGGCTTAATTCTGGTAATTCACCCCTCCACTTT.

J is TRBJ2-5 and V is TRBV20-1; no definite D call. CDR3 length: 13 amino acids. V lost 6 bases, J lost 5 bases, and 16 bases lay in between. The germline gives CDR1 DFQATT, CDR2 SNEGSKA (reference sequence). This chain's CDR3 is CSASITVGETQYF. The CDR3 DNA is TGCAGTGCCAGTATCACGGTGGGGGAGACCCAGTACTTC.

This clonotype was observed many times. CDR3 coding DNA: TGTGCCAGCAGCTCGCGACTAGTGTCGCTCAATACGCAGTATTTT. Translation: CASSSRLVSLNTQYF. The V and J genes are TRBV11-1 and TRBJ2-3; D possibly corresponds to TRBD2 (6 bases). Trimming shortened V by 4 bases and J by 7 bases, and 18 bases separated the two germline ends. Germline V gene lookup returns CDR1 SGHAT and CDR2 FQDESV (reference sequence). There are 15 residues in the CDR3. Together with reference TRBV11-1 and TRBJ2-3, the CDR3 gives the full variable domain: EAEVAQSPRYKITEKSQAVAFWCDPISGHATLYWYRQILGQGPELLVQFQDESVVDDSQLPKDRFSAERLKGVDSTLKIQPAELGDSAMYLCASSSRLVSLNTQYFGPGTRLTVL.

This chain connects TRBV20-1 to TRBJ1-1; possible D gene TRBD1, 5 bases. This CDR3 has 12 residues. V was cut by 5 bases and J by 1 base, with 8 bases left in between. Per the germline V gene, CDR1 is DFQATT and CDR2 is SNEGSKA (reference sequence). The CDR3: CSAGGGNTEAFF. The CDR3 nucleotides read TGCAGTGCTGGGGGGGGGAACACTGAAGCTTTCTTT.

CDR3: CASSPTGSNQPQHF. For the CDR3, the DNA is TGTGCCAGCAGTCCGACCGGTAGCAATCAGCCCCAGCATTTT. The V gene is TRBV27, the J gene TRBJ1-5; D call uncertain. CDR1 and CDR2 from the germline V gene are MNHEY and SMNVEV (reference sequence). The CDR3 sequence is 14 residues long. The V and J ends lost 5 bases and 0 bases respectively, with 8 bases between them.

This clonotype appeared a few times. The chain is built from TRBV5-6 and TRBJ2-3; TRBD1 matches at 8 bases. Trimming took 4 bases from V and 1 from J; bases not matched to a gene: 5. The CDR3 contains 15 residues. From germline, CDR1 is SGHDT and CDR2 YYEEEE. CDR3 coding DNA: TGTGCCAGCAGCATCTCGGGACAGGGCACAGATACGCAGTATTTT. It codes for CASSISGQGTDTQYF.

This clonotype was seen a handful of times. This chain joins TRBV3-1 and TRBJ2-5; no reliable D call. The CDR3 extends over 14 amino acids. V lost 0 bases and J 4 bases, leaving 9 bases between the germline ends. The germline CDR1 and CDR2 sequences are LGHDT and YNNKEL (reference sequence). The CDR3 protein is CASSQDLSGETQYF. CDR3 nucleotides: TGTGCCAGCAGCCAAGATTTATCCGGAGAGACCCAGTACTTC.

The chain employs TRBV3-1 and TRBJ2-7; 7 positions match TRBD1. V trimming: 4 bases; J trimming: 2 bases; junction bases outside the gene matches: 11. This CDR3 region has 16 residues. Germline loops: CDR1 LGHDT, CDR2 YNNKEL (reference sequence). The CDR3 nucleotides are TGTGCCAGCAGCCTCCTCACAGGGGTTCGGACCTACGAGCAGTACTTC. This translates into CASSLLTGVRTYEQYF.

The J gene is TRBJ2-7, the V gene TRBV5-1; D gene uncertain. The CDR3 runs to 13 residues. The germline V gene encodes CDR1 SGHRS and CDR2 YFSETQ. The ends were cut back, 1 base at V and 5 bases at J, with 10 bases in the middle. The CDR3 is CASSLQYIDEQYF. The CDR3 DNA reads TGCGCCAGCAGCTTGCAGTATATCGACGAGCAGTACTTC. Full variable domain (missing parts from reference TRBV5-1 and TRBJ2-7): KAGVTQTPRYLIKTRGQQVTLSCSPISGHRSVSWYQQTPGQGLQFLFEYFSETQRNKGNFPGRFSGRQFSNSRSEMNVSTLELGDSALYLCASSLQYIDEQYFGPGTRLTVT.

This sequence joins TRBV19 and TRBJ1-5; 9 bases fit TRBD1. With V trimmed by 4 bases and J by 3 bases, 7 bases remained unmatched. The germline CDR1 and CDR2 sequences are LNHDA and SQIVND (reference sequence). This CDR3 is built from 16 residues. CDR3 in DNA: TGTGCCAGTAGTAACGAAGGGACAGGGTACAATCAGCCCCAGCATTTT. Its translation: CASSNEGTGYNQPQHF.

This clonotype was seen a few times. The CDR3, as DNA: TGCGCCAGCAGCTTGTCGGTGGGGGGGACTAATATGAACACTGAAGCTTTCTTT. Encoded protein: CASSLSVGGTNMNTEAFF. The chain joins TRBV5-1 to TRBJ1-1, with a tentative D call TRBD1 (5 bases). Trimming took 1 base from V and 0 from J, leaving 19 bases between them. Per germline, CDR1 SGHRS and CDR2 YFSETQ. The CDR3 loop spans 18 amino acids.

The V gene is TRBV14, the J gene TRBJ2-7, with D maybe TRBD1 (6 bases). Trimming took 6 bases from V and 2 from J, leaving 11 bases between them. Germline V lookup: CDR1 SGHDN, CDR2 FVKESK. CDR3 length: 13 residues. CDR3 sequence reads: CASSSQGPYEQYF. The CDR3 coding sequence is TGTGCCAGCAGTTCCCAGGGGCCCTACGAGCAGTACTTC.

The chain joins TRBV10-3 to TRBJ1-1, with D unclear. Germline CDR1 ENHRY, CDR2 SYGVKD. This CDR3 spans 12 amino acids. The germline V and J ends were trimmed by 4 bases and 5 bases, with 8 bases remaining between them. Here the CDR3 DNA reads TGTGCCATCAGTGGTGGAGGGACTGAAGCTTTCTTT. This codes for CAISGGGTEAFF.

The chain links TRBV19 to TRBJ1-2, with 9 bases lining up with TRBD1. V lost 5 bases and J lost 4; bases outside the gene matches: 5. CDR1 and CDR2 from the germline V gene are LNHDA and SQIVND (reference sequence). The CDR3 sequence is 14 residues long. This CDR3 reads CASSSHRGPYGYTF. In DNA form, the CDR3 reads TGTGCCAGTAGTTCCCACAGGGGGCCCTATGGCTACACCTTC.